The entry that follows covers one TCR beta chain sequence. The V gene's germline CDR1 is LNHDA and CDR2 SQIVND (reference sequence). The ends were cut back, 7 bases at V and 0 bases at J, with 13 bases in the middle. CDR3 size: 15 residues. This entry comes from a study of OX40 agonist ivuxolimab in advanced cancers. TCRdb's table, derived via immunoSEQ multiplex PCR, lists solely in-frame clones and lacks some. The sample has over 55,000 clones, around 84% seen once. This chain joins TRBV19 and TRBJ1-5; D is undetermined. This sequence was found in an adult with an advanced solid tumor such as melanoma, head and neck, liver or kidney cancer. The source was CD4+ or CD8+ T cells sorted from blood, collected in a trial of the OX40 agonist ivuxolimab. CDR3 residues: CASTPTENSNQPQHF. The DNA of the CDR3 is TGTGCCAGTACTCCGACGGAAAATAGCAATCAGCCCCAGCATTTT.